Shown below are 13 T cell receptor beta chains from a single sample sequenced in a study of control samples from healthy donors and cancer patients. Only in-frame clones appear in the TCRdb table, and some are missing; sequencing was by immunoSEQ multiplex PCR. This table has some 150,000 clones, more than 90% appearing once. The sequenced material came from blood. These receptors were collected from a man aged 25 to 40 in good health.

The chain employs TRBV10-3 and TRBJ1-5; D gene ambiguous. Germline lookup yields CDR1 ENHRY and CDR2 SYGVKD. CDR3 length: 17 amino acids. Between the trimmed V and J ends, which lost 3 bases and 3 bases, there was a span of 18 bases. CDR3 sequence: CAISDPTREWDNQPQHF. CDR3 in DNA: TGTGCCATCAGTGACCCCACGAGGGAGTGGGACAATCAGCCCCAGCATTTT.

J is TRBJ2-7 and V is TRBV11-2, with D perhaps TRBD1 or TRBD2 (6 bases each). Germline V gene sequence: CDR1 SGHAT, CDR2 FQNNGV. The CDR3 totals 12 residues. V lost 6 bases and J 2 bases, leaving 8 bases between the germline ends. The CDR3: CASRGGPYEQYF. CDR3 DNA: TGTGCCAGCAGAGGGGGGCCCTACGAGCAGTACTTC.

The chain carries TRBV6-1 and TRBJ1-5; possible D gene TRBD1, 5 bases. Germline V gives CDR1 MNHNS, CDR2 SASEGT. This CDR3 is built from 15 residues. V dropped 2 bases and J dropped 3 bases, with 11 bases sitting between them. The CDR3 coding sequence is TGTGCCAGCAGTGAATCAGGGATGAACAATCAGCCCCAGCATTTT. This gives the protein CASSESGMNNQPQHF.

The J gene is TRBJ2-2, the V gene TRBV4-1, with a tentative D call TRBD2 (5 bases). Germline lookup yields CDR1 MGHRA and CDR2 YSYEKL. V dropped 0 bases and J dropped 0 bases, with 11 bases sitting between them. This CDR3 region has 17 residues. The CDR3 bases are TGCGCCAGCAGCCAAGATTGGCCGGGAACGAACACCGGGGAGCTGTTTTTT. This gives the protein CASSQDWPGTNTGELFF.

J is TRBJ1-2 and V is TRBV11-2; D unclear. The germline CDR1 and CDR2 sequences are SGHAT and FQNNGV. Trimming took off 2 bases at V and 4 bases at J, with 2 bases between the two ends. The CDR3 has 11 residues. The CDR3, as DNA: TGTGCCAGCAGCTTACGCTATGGCTACACCTTC. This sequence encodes CASSLRYGYTF.

This CDR3 is CASSFGGSTGEQYF. DNA of the CDR3: TGTGCCAGCAGCTTTGGGGGTTCGACAGGCGAGCAGTACTTC. This chain links TRBV7-2 with TRBJ2-7; TRBD1 is a possible D gene (6 bases). The germline V gene encodes CDR1 SGHTA and CDR2 FQGNSA. V gave up 3 bases and J gave up 6 bases, with 15 bases separating them. The CDR3 extends over 14 amino acids. Full variable domain (outside the CDR3, taken from reference TRBV7-2 and TRBJ2-7): GAGVSQSPSNKVTEKGKDVELRCDPISGHTALYWYRQSLGQGLEFLIYFQGNSAPDKSGLPSDRFSAERTGGSVSTLTIQRTQQEDSAVYLCASSFGGSTGEQYFGPGTRLTVT.

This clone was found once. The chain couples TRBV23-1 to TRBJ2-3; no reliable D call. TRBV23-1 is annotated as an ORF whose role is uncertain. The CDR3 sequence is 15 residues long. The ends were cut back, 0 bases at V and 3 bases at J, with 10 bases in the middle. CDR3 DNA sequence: TGCGCCAGCAGTCAATCGAGAAGGGCGACAGATACGCAGTATTTT. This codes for CASSQSRRATDTQYF.

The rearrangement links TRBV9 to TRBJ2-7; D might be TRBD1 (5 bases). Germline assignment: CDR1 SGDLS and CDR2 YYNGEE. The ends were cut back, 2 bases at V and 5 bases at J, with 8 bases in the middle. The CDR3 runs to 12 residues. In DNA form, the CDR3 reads TGTGCCAGCAGCGTCGTCAGGGACGAGCAGTACTTC. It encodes CASSVVRDEQYF.

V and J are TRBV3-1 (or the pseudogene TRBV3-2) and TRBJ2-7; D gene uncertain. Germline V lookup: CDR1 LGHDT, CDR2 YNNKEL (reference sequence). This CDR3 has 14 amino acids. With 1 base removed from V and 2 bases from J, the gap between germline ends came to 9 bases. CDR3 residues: CASSQAPKAYEQYF. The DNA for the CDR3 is TGTGCCAGCAGCCAAGCCCCGAAGGCCTACGAGCAGTACTTC.

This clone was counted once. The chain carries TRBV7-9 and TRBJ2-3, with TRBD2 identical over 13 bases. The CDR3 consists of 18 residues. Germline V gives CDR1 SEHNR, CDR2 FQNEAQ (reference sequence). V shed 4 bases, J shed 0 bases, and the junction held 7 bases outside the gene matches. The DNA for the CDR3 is TGTGCCAGCAGCTGGAGGACTAGCGGGGGTTCTAGCACAGATACGCAGTATTTT. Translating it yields CASSWRTSGGSSTDTQYF.

CDR3 loop: CASSRTGYEQYF. CDR3 bases: TGCGCCAGCAGTCGGACAGGCTACGAGCAGTACTTC. The rearrangement uses TRBV5-1 and TRBJ2-7, with 7 bases lining up with TRBD1. The germline V gene encodes CDR1 SGHRS and CDR2 YFSETQ. The CDR3 covers 12 residues. The trim removed 5 bases at V and 3 bases at J, leaving 2 bases unmatched.

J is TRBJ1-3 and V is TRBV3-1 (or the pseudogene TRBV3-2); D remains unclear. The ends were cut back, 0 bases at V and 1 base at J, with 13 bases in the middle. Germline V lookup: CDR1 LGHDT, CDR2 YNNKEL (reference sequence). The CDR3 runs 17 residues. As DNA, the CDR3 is TGTGCCAGCAGCCAAGATGTCCTACAGCGGTCTGGAAACACCATATATTTT. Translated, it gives CASSQDVLQRSGNTIYF.

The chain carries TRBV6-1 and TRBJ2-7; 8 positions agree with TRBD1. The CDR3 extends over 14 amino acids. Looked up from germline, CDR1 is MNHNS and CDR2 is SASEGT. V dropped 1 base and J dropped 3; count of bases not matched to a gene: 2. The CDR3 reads CASSEGTGGYEQYF. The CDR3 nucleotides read TGTGCCAGCAGTGAAGGCACAGGGGGCTACGAGCAGTACTTC.